This T cell receptor (beta chain) was identified in a study of CD8 T cells in Susac syndrome. Random hexamers were used to reverse transcribe an amount of roughly 0.45 to 1 ug RNA. TCRdb re-analysed the immunoSEQ multiplex PCR reads in MiXCR, keeping a single row per CDR3 protein. The sample includes over 350,000 distinct CDR3 sequences, more than 70% of them seen just once. Isolation of CD8+ and CD4+ T cells was performed negatively, whereas enrichment of TEMRA cells was done by FACS. This clonotype has only a few counts. V was clipped by 0 bases and J by 9 bases, with 15 bases between them. The CDR3 loop spans 16 amino acids. Per the germline V gene, CDR1 is MGHRA and CDR2 is YSYEKL.

This clonotype originated in a human donor with multiple sclerosis. The V gene is TRBV4-1, the J gene TRBJ1-6; tentative D call: TRBD1 (6 bases). Sequenced: CD8+ T cells from PBMCs. CDR3 nucleotides: TGCGCCAGCAGCCAAGAGGGGGCGGGGGGCTTTTCACCCCTCCACTTT. Amino acid sequence: CASSQEGAGGFSPLHF.